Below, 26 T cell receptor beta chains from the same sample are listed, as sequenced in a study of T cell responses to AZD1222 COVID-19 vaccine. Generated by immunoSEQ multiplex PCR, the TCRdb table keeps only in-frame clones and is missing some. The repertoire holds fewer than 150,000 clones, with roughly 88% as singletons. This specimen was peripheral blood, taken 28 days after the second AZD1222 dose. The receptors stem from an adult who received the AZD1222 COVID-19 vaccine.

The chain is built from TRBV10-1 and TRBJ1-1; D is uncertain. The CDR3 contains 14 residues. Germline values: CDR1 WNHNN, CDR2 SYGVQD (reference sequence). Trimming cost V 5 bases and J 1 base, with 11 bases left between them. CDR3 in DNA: TGCGCCAGCAGTTTAAATGGGAAGAACACTGAAGCTTTCTTT. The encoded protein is CASSLNGKNTEAFF.

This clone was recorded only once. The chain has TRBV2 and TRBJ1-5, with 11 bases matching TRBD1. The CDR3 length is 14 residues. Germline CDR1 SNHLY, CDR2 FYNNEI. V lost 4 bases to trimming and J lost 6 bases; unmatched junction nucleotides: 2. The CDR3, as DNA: TGTGCCAGCAGTGCGGGACAGGGGGGTCAGCCCCAGCATTTT. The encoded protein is CASSAGQGGQPQHF. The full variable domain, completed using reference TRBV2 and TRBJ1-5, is EPEVTQTPSHQVTQMGQEVILRCVPISNHLYFYWYRQILGQKVEFLVSFYNNEISEKSEIFDDQFSVERPDGSNFTLKIRSTKLEDSAMYFCASSAGQGGQPQHFGDGTRLSIL.

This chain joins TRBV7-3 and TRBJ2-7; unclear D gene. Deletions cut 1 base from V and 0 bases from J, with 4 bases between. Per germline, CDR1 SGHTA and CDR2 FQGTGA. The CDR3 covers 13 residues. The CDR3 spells CASSLNRSYEQYV. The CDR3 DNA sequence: TGTGCCAGCAGCTTAAATCGCTCCTACGAGCAGTACGTC.

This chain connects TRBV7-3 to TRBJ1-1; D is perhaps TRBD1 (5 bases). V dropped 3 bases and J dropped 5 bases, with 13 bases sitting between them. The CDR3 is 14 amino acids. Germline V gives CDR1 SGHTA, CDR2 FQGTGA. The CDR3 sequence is CASSLVGGSTEAFF. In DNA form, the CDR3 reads TGTGCCAGCAGCTTGGTTGGGGGTTCTACTGAAGCTTTCTTT.

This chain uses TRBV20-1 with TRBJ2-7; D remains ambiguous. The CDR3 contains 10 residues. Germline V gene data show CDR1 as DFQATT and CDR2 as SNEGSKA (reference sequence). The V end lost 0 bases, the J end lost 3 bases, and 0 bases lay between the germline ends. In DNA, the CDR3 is TGCAGTGCTAGAGACTACGAGCAGTACTTC. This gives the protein CSARDYEQYF.

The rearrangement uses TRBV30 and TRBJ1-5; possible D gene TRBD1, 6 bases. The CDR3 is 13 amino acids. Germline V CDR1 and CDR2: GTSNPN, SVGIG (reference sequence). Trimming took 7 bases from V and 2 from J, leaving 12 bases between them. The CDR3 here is CAYTGKGNQPQHF. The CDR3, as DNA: TGTGCCTACACAGGGAAGGGCAATCAGCCCCAGCATTTT.

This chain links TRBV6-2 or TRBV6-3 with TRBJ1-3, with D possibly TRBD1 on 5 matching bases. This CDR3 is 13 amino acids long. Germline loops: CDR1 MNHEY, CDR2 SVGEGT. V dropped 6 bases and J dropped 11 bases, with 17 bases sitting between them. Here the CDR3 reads CASSPGPGFSIYF. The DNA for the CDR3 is TGTGCCAGCAGCCCGGGACCCGGGTTCTCCATATATTTT.

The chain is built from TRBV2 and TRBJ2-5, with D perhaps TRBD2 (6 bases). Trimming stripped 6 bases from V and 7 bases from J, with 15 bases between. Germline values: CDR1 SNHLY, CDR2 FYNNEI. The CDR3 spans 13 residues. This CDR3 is CASRGRQSGTQYF. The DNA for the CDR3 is TGTGCCAGCAGGGGGAGGCAGTCGGGGACCCAGTACTTC.

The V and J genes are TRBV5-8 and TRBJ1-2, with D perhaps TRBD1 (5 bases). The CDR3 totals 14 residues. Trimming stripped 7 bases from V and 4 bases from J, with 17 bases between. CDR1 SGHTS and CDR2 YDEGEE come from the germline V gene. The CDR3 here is CASLSPGETYGYTF. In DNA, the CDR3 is TGTGCCAGCCTATCTCCGGGGGAAACCTATGGCTACACCTTC.

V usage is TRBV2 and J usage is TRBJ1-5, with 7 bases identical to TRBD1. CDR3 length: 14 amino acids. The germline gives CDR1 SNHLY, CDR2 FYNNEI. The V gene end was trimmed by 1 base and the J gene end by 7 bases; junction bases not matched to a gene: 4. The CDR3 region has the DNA TGTGCCAGCAGTGAAGGAGGGGGCGGACAGCCCCAGCATTTT. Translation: CASSEGGGGQPQHF.

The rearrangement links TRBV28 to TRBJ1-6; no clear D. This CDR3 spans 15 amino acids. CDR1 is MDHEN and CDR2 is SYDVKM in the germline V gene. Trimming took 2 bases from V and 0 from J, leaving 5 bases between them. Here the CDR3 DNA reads TGTGCCAGCAGTTTAGGAAGCTCCTATAATTCACCCCTCCACTTT. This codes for CASSLGSSYNSPLHF.

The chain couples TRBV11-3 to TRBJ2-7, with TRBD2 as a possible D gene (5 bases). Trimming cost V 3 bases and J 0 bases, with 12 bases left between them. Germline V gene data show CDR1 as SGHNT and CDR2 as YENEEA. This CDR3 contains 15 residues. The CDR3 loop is CASSFPKDSSYEQYV. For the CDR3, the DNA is TGTGCCAGCAGCTTCCCCAAGGACTCCTCCTACGAGCAGTACGTC.

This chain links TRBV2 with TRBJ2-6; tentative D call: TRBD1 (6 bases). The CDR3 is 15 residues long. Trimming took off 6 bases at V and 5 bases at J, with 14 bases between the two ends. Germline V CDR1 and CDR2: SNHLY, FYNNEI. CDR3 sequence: CASSPRQVWANVLTF. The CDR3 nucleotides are TGTGCCAGCAGCCCAAGACAGGTCTGGGCCAACGTCCTGACTTTC. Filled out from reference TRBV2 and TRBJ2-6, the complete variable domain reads EPEVTQTPSHQVTQMGQEVILRCVPISNHLYFYWYRQILGQKVEFLVSFYNNEISEKSEIFDDQFSVERPDGSNFTLKIRSTKLEDSAMYFCASSPRQVWANVLTFGAGSRLTVL.

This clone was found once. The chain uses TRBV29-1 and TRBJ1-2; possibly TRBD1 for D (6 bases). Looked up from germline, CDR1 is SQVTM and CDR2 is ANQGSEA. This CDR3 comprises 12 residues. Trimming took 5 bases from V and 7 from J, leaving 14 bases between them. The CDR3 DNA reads TGCAGCGTTTTACAGGGTCGGTCTGGCTACACCTTC. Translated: CSVLQGRSGYTF.

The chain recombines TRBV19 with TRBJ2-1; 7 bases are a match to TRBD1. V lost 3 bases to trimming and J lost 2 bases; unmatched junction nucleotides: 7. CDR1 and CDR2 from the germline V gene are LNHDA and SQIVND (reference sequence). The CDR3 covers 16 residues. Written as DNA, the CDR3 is TGTGCCAGTAGTATGGTTGGACAGGTTCCCTACAATGAGCAGTTCTTC. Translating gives CASSMVGQVPYNEQFF.

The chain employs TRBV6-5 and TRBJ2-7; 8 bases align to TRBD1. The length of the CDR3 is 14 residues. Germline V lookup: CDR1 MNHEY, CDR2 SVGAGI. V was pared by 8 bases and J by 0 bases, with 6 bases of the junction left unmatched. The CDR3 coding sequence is TGTGCCAGCTCTCCAGGGGGCAGCTCCTACGAGCAGTACTTC. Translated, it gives CASSPGGSSYEQYF.

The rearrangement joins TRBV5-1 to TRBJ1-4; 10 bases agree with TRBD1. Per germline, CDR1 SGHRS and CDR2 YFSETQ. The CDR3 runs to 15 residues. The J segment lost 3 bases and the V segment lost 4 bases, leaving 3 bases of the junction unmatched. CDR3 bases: TGCGCCAGCAGCCTAGGGACAGGGGCTAATGAAAAACTGTTTTTT. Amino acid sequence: CASSLGTGANEKLFF.

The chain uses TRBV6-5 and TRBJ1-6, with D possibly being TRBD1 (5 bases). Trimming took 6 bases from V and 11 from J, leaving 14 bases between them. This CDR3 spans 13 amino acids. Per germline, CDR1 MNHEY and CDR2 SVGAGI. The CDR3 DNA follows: TGTGCCAGCAGGGGACTCTCGCGGCCACCCCTCCACTTT. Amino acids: CASRGLSRPPLHF.

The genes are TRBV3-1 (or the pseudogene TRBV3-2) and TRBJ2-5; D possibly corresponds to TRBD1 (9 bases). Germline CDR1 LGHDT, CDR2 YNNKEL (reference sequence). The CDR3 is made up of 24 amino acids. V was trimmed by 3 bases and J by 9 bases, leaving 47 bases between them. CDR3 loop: CASSHLTLRDRETGGGFKGPAQYF. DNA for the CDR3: TGTGCCAGCAGCCACCTAACACTCCGGGACAGGGAAACTGGCGGGGGGTTCAAGGGACCGGCCCAGTACTTC.

The CDR3 sequence is CASRPSGGIDTQYF. CDR3 DNA: TGTGCCAGCAGGCCTAGCGGGGGAATAGATACGCAGTATTTT. The chain is built from TRBV2 and TRBJ2-3; the match to TRBD2 covers 10 bases. Germline V lookup: CDR1 SNHLY, CDR2 FYNNEI. The CDR3 is made up of 14 amino acids. V was pared by 6 bases and J by 5 bases, with 5 bases of the junction left unmatched.

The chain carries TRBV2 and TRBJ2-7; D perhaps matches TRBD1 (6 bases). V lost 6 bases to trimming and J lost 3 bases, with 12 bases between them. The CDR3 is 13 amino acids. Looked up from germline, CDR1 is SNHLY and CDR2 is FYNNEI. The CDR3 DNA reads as TGTGCCAGCAGCCGGGACACGGTCTACGAGCAGTACTTC. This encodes CASSRDTVYEQYF.

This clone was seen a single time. CDR3 sequence (DNA): TGTGCCAGCAGCTTAGGGGGTGGTCGGGAGCGTGGCAATGAGCAGTTCTTC. It translates to CASSLGGGRERGNEQFF. V gene TRBV7-3 combines with J gene TRBJ2-1, with D maybe TRBD2 (6 bases). Germline lookup yields CDR1 SGHTA and CDR2 FQGTGA. CDR3 length equals 17 residues. V was pared by 2 bases and J by 6 bases, with 20 bases between.

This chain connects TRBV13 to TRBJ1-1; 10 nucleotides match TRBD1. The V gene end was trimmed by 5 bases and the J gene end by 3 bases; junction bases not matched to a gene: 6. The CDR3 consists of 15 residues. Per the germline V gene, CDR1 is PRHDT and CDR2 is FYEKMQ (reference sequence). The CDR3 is CASSPRGQGYTEAFF. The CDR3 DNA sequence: TGTGCCAGCAGCCCGAGGGGACAGGGGTACACTGAAGCTTTCTTT.

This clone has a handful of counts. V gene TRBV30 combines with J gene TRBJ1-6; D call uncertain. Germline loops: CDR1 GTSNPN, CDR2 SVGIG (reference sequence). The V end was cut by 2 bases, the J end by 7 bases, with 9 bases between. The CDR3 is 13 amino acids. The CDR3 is CAWSSAANSPLHF. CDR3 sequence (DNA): TGTGCCTGGAGTAGTGCAGCCAATTCACCCCTCCACTTT.

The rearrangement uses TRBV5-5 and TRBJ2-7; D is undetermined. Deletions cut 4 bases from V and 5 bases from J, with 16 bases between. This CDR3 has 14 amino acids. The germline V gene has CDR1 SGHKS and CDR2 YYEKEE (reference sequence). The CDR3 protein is CASSLQPTGDEQYF. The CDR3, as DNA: TGTGCCAGCAGCCTCCAACCTACTGGCGACGAGCAGTACTTC.

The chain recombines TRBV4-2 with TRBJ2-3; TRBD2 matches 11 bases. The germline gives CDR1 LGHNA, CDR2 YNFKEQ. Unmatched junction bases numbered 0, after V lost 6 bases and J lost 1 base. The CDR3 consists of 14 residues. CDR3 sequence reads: CASSSGGGTDTQYF. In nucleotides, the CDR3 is TGTGCCAGCAGTAGCGGGGGGGGCACAGATACGCAGTATTTT.